This T cell receptor (beta chain) was documented in a study of cytomegalovirus exposure and HLA in healthy donors. Regarding the study as a whole: Within a later analysis, the majority of CMV-associated TCR beta chains appeared HLA-restricted.

In regard to this clone: Its specificity is unknown.

Germline V lookup: CDR1 MGHRA, CDR2 YSYEKL. The CDR3 spans 17 residues. With 1 base clipped from V and 2 bases from J, the junction kept 7 bases outside the gene matches. PCR involved 60 Vbeta and 13 Jbeta primers. Sequencing used immunoSEQ multiplex PCR; TCRdb keeps in-frame clones, though not all of them. This table holds around 88,000 clones. Healthy bone marrow donors made up the donor group. The chain carries TRBV4-1 and TRBJ2-5; TRBD2 aligns across 10 bases. Source material: PBMCs. This receptor was taken from a girl under 18 in good health and CMV-seropositive. As DNA, the CDR3 is TGCGCCAGCAGCCAAGTTGGCGGACTAGCGGAACAAGAGACCCAGTACTTC. Its translation: CASSQVGGLAEQETQYF.